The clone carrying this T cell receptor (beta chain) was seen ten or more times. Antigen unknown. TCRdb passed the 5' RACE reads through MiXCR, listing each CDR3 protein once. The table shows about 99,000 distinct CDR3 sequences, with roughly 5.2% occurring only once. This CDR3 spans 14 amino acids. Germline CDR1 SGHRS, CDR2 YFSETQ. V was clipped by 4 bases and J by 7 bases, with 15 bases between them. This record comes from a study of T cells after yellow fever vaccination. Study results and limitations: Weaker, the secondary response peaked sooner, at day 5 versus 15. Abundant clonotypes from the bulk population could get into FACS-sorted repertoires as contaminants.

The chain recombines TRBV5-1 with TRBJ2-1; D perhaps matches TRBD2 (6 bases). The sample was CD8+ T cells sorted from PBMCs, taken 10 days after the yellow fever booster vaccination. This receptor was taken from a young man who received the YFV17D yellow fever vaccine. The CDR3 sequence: CASSPPGGGNEQFF. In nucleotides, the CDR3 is TGCGCCAGCAGCCCGCCCGGGGGAGGAAATGAGCAGTTCTTC.